The present TCR beta chain was sequenced within a study of blood T cell repertoires in COVID-19. Study background: In each case, the material was cDNA or gDNA derived from T cells, B-cell-depleted T cells, or PBMCs.

Unmatched junction bases numbered 4, after V lost 6 bases and J lost 5 bases. This CDR3 is built from 13 residues. Germline CDR1 reads SNHLY; CDR2 reads FYNNEI. Authors' methods: Reference gene primer amplification gave nucleated cell count estimates. Assay: immunoSEQ multiplex PCR; the TCRdb copy retains only in-frame clones and omits some. V and J calls and clone size are as listed in that table; D and trimming were resolved from the DNA. The sample has 300,000 to 450,000 clones, less than 85% seen once. The chain links TRBV2 to TRBJ1-1; 9 bases are a match to TRBD1. This receptor was taken from a woman aged 18-35 years with acute or convalescent COVID-19. The sequencing input was peripheral blood. This chain's CDR3 is CASSNDRGTEAFF. The CDR3 DNA follows: TGTGCCAGCAGCAACGACAGGGGGACTGAAGCTTTCTTT.